This T cell receptor (beta chain) was recovered during a study of blood T cell repertoires in COVID-19. Trimming took 2 bases from V and 0 from J, leaving 8 bases between them. This CDR3 is 15 amino acids long. CDR1 and CDR2 from the germline V gene are LGHDT and YNNKEL (reference sequence). Measured with immunoSEQ multiplex PCR; TCRdb has only the in-frame clones, and not every one. The sample consists of some 30,000 clones, approximately 92% of them appearing once. The sequencing input was peripheral blood. The rearrangement uses TRBV3-1 (or the pseudogene TRBV3-2) and TRBJ1-3, with D hard to call. The sequence came from a human donor with acute or convalescent COVID-19. The donor label of this sample is uncertain. CDR3 residues: CASSQMAVSGNTIYF. Here the CDR3 DNA reads TGTGCCAGCAGCCAAATGGCAGTCTCTGGAAACACCATATATTTT.